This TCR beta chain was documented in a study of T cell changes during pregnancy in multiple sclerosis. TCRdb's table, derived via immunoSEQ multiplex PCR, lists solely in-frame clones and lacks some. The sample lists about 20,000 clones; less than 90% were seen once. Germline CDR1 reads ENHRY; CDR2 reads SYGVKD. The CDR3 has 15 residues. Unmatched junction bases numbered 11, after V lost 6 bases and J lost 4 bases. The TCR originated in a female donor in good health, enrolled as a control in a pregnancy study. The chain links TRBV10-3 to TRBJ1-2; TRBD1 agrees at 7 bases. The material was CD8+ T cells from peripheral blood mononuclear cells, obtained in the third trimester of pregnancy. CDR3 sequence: CAIRRIGTAFYGYTF. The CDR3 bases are TGTGCCATCAGACGAATAGGGACAGCCTTCTATGGCTACACCTTC.